The 18 T cell receptor beta chains below all came from one sample that was sequenced in a study of lung T cells in sarcoidosis with Löfgren's syndrome. TCRdb re-analysed the reads in MiXCR, keeping a single row per CDR3 protein. The repertoire holds roughly 2,600 distinct CDR3 sequences, with 27% as singletons. Sequenced sample: CD4+ T cells from bronchoalveolar lavage. These receptors were obtained from a human donor with sarcoidosis (Löfgren's syndrome or another form), or a control subject (not recorded which).

This clonotype has at least ten counts. The chain links TRBV5-1 to TRBJ2-3; D is possibly TRBD2 (6 bases). The germline gives CDR1 SGHRS, CDR2 YFSETQ. This CDR3 is built from 17 residues. Trimming took 0 bases from V and 1 from J, leaving 15 bases between them. CDR3 in amino acids: CASSLELSGVGTDTQYF. The CDR3 DNA reads TGCGCCAGCAGCTTGGAGCTCTCGGGGGTGGGCACAGATACGCAGTATTTT.

On this clonotype itself: Germline is not matched at one junction end, which may reflect a read error. The genes are TRBV6-1 and TRBJ2-1, with TRBD2 as a possible D gene (6 bases). Per germline, CDR1 MNHNS and CDR2 SASEGT. CDR3 size: 15 residues. CDR3 loop: CASSPGPAGYNEQLF. The CDR3 nucleotides read TGTGCCAGCAGTCCGGGACCAGCGGGCTACAATGAGCAGCTCTTC.

This clonotype was seen repeatedly, ten times or more. The chain employs TRBV20-1 and TRBJ1-1, with 7 nucleotides matching TRBD1. CDR3 length: 15 residues. Germline V gives CDR1 DFQATT, CDR2 SNEGSKA (reference sequence). The V segment lost 5 bases and the J segment 4 bases; nucleotides outside the gene matches: 13. The CDR3 spells CSAGGGQFVSTEAFF. DNA for the CDR3: TGCAGTGCTGGGGGGGGACAGTTTGTTTCCACTGAAGCTTTCTTT.

This clonotype is termed medium-sized. V and J are TRBV4-1 and TRBJ2-3, with D tentatively TRBD1 (6 bases). Germline-derived CDR1 and CDR2 are MGHRA and YSYEKL. The V gene lost 1 base and the J gene lost 4 bases, with 12 bases spanning the gap. This CDR3 comprises 15 residues. CDR3 coding DNA: TGCGCCAGCAGCCAAGCGACAGGTAGCCCAGATACGCAGTATTTT. As protein: CASSQATGSPDTQYF.

About this clonotype: Germline is not matched at one junction end, which may reflect a read error. The rearrangement uses TRBV2 and TRBJ2-5; 7 nucleotides align to TRBD2. Germline V gives CDR1 SNHLY, CDR2 FYNNEI. This CDR3 contains 14 residues. The CDR3 here is CASSEATSREAQCF. The CDR3 nucleotides read TGTGCCAGCAGTGAGGCGACTAGCCGAGAGGCCCAGTGCTTC.

By frequency in the sample, this clonotype is large (0.1 to 1%). The V and J genes are TRBV20-1 and TRBJ1-5, with D uncertain. Germline V gene lookup returns CDR1 DFQATT and CDR2 SNEGSKA (reference sequence). The CDR3 sequence is 14 residues long. Trimming left V 2 bases short and J 6 bases short, with 14 bases between. The CDR3 region is CSARRGNHGQPQHF. CDR3 nucleotides: TGCAGTGCTAGAAGAGGAAATCACGGTCAGCCCCAGCATTTT.

This clonotype is judged medium-sized. CDR3 bases: TGTGCCAGCTCTTGGACAGGGGGCTCGATCTCTGGAAACACCATATATTTT. Translation gives CASSWTGGSISGNTIYF. The chain couples TRBV18 to TRBJ1-3; TRBD1 aligns across 11 bases. V trimming: 6 bases; J trimming: 0 bases; junction bases outside the gene matches: 7. The CDR3 consists of 17 residues. The germline V gene encodes CDR1 KGHSH and CDR2 LQKENI.

This clonotype is judged medium-sized (0.01 to 0.1%). The J gene is TRBJ2-5, the V gene TRBV27, with D unclear. This CDR3 is 12 amino acids long. Deletions cut 2 bases from V and 2 bases from J, with 3 bases between. In germline, CDR1 is MNHEY, CDR2 SMNVEV (reference sequence). The CDR3 bases are TGTGCCAGCAGTTTAGATCAAGAGACCCAGTACTTC. It codes for CASSLDQETQYF.

The V call is TRBV28, the J call TRBJ1-5; D call uncertain. Judging by the DNA end, TRBJ2-3 fits better; the J call may be wrong. The germline CDR1 and CDR2 sequences are MDHEN and SYDVKM. CDR3 size: 14 residues. This CDR3 is CASSLSIVNQPQYF. The CDR3 DNA follows: TGTGCCAGCAGTTTGTCGATAGTCAATCAGCCCCAGTATTTT.

This clonotype is medium-sized. The V gene is TRBV5-4, the J gene TRBJ2-3, with unresolved D. V lost 1 base and J lost 1, with 7 bases in between. CDR3 length: 14 residues. CDR1 and CDR2 from the germline V gene are SGHNT and YYREEE (reference sequence). The CDR3 loop is CASSLMQGTDTQYF. In nucleotides, the CDR3 is TGTGCCAGCAGCTTGATGCAGGGCACAGATACGCAGTATTTT.

Sample share makes this clonotype medium-sized. This chain links TRBV6-4 with TRBJ1-5; 10 bases map to TRBD1. Germline lookup yields CDR1 MRHNA and CDR2 SNTAGT. The trim removed 5 bases at V and 6 bases at J, leaving 4 bases unmatched. The CDR3 extends over 14 amino acids. The CDR3 nucleotides are TGTGCCAGCAGTAGCGACAGGGGGCTTCAGCCCCAGCATTTT. This codes for CASSSDRGLQPQHF.

Within the sample, this clonotype is medium-sized. The chain couples TRBV12-3 or TRBV12-4 to TRBJ1-2, with D hard to call. The ends were cut back, 5 bases at V and 2 bases at J, with 6 bases in the middle. CDR3 length: 12 amino acids. This chain's CDR3 is CASSLLNYGYTF. The CDR3 nucleotides are TGTGCCAGCAGTCTTTTAAACTATGGCTACACCTTC.

By its share, this clonotype is large. CDR3 in DNA: TGCAGTGCTAGAGCGCCCGGGACAGGGGAGGGAGAGACCCAGTACTTC. Translating gives CSARAPGTGEGETQYF. The rearrangement joins TRBV20-1 to TRBJ2-5; 10 bases align to TRBD1. Trimming removed 1 base from V and 4 bases from J; junction bases left unmatched: 9. This CDR3 spans 16 amino acids. The germline CDR1 and CDR2 sequences are DFQATT and SNEGSKA (reference sequence).

A word on this clonotype: This may be a read error: a much more frequent sequence differs by one nucleotide. The genes are TRBV2 and TRBJ1-6; D unclear. In germline, CDR1 is SNHLY, CDR2 FYNNEI. The CDR3 loop spans 12 amino acids. Written as DNA, the CDR3 is TGTGCCAGCAGTGGGACGGGGTCACCCCCCCACTTT. It specifies CASSGTGSPPHF.

Comment on this clonotype: A single base separates this from a much larger clone, so it may be a read error. The chain combines TRBV9 with TRBJ2-2, with TRBD2 matching over 7 bases. Germline values: CDR1 SGDLS, CDR2 YYNGEE. The length of the CDR3 is 15 residues. In DNA form, the CDR3 reads TGTGCCGGCAGCTTAAGACTAGCTAACACCGGGGAGCTGTTTTTT. Its translation: CAGSLRLANTGELFF.

This clonotype is medium-sized (0.01 to 0.1%) by share. The genes are TRBV10-1 and TRBJ2-3; D remains ambiguous. CDR3 length: 14 residues. V was clipped by 3 bases and J by 0 bases, with 7 bases between them. Germline loops: CDR1 WNHNN, CDR2 SYGVQD (reference sequence). The CDR3 nucleotides are TGCGCCAGCAGTGATGGCCTGAGCACAGATACGCAGTATTTT. Encoded protein: CASSDGLSTDTQYF.

Concerning this clonotype itself: Compared with germline, one end of the junction differs, possibly owing to a read error. This sequence joins TRBV20-1 and TRBJ2-2; TRBD1 aligns across 9 bases. The CDR3 has 14 amino acids. Germline CDR1 reads DFQATT; CDR2 reads SNEGSKA (reference sequence). The CDR3 here is CSGYRGLGTGGLFF. DNA of the CDR3: TGCAGTGGTTACAGGGGGCTCGGCACCGGGGGGCTGTTTTTT.

By share, this clonotype ranks as medium-sized. The V gene is TRBV6-1, the J gene TRBJ2-3; 7 nucleotides line up with TRBD2. J was trimmed by 0 bases and V by 7 bases; bases with no gene match: 7. Germline V gene sequence: CDR1 MNHNS, CDR2 SASEGT. The CDR3 has 15 amino acids. The CDR3 nucleotides are TGTGCCAGCATCCCTAGCGGTGCTAGCACAGATACGCAGTATTTT. It yields the protein CASIPSGASTDTQYF.